This T cell receptor (beta chain) stems from a study of patients and donors after allogeneic stem cell transplantation (dated by TCRdb to 2020 to 2022). Libraries were constructed by RT-PCR. The sample was run on a NextSeq 550. The raw public data were reprocessed by TCRdb itself: fastp quality trimming at Q25, MiXCR clonotype calling, in-frame beta chains only. Rows with one shared CDR3 protein collapse into an entry with the most common genes and DNA. The sample contains approximately 200,000 distinct CDR3 sequences, approximately 14% of them found a single time. Roughly 11% of the sample is taken by the ten largest. A few counts support this clonotype. What antigen it recognizes has not been identified. No much larger clone exists at a distance of one base, and base qualities are not known. The clonotype was recovered from a human donor who was either an allogeneic HSCT recipient or a stem cell or donor lymphocyte infusion donor (not recorded which). It is not recorded whose cells these are; they may come from a transplant donor. Material: blood, either unsorted or a sorted T cell fraction (not recorded which).

The CDR3 region: CASSAQGSLPEAFF. The DNA sequence follows: TGTGCCAGCAGCGCACAGGGTAGCCTCCCTGAAGCTTTCTTT. The chain was built from TRBV9 and TRBJ1-1; matching of 6 bases hints at TRBD1 as the D gene. The germline V gene specifies SGDLS as CDR1 and YYNGEE as CDR2. The CDR3 sequence holds 14 residues, the cysteine and phenylalanine included. CDR3 DNA only is kept here, 42 bases in frame from base 1. V and J lose 3 bases and 6 bases, and a span of 15 bases separates them.